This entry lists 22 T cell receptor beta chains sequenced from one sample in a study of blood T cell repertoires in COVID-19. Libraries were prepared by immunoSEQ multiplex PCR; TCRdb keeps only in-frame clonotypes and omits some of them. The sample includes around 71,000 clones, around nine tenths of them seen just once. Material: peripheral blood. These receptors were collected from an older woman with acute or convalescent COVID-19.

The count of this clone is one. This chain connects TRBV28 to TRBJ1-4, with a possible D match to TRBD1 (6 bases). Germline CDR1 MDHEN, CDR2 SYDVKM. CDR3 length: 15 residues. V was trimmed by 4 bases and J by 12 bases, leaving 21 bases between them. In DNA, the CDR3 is TGTGCCAGCAGTTCCTCCGGGACAACCCTTGGGGAACTGTTTTTT. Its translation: CASSSSGTTLGELFF.

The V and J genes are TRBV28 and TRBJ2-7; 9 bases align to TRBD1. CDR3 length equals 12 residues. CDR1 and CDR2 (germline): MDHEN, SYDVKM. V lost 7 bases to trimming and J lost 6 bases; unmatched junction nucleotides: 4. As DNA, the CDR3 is TGTGCCAGCAAGGACAGGGGTCCCGAGCAGTACTTC. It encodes CASKDRGPEQYF.

CDR3 nucleotides: TGTGCCAGCGTACAGGGTAGTACTGAAGCTTTCTTT. As protein: CASVQGSTEAFF. The rearrangement joins TRBV12-3 or TRBV12-4 to TRBJ1-1; the D gene is possibly TRBD1 (6 bases). The CDR3 is 12 amino acids. Trimming shortened V by 8 bases and J by 5 bases, and 12 bases separated the two germline ends.

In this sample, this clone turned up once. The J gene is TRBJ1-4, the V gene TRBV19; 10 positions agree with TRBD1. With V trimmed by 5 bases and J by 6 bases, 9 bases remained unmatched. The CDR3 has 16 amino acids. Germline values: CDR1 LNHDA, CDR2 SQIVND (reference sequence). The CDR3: CASSRDTGTGDEKLFF. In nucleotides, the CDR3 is TGTGCCAGTAGTCGCGACACCGGGACAGGGGATGAAAAACTGTTTTTT.

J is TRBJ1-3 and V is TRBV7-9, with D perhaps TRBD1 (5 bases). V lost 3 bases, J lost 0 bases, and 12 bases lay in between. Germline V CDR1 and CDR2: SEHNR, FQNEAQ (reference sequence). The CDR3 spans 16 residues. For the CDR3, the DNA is TGTGCCAGCAGCTTCGGACACCAATCCTCTGGAAACACCATATATTTT. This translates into CASSFGHQSSGNTIYF.

CDR3 protein: CASSSGTLNEKLFF. CDR3 DNA: TGTGCCAGCAGCTCCGGGACACTTAATGAAAAACTGTTTTTT. The genes are TRBV7-9 and TRBJ1-4; possibly TRBD1 for D (6 bases). Trimming took 4 bases from V and 4 from J, leaving 10 bases between them. The CDR3 is 14 residues long. Germline lookup yields CDR1 SEHNR and CDR2 FQNEAQ (reference sequence).

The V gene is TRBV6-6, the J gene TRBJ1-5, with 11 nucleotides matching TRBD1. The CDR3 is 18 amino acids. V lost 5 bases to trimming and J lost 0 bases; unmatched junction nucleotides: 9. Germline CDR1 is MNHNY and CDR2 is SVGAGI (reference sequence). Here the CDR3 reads CASSLSGTGGYSNQPQHF. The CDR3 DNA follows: TGTGCCAGCAGTCTATCCGGGACAGGGGGTTATAGCAATCAGCCCCAGCATTTT.

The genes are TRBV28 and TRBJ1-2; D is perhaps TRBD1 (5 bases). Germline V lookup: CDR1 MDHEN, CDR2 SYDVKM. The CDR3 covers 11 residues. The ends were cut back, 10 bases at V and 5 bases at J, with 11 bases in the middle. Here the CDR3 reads CATTGRYGYTF. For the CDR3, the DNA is TGTGCCACCACAGGAAGGTATGGCTACACCTTC.

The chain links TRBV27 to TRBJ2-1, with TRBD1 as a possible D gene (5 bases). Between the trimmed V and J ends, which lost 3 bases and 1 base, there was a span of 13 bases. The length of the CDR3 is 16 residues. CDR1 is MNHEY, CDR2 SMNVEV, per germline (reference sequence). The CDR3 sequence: CASSFTLGRSYNEQFF. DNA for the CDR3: TGTGCCAGCAGTTTCACCCTGGGGCGGTCCTACAATGAGCAGTTCTTC.

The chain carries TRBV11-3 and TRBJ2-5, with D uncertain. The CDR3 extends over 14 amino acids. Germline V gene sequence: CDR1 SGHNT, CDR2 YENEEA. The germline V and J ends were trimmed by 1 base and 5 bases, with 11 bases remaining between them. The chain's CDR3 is CASSLGHPEETQYF. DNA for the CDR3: TGTGCCAGCAGCTTAGGCCATCCTGAGGAGACCCAGTACTTC. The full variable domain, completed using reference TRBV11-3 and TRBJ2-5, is EAGVVQSPRYKIIEKKQPVAFWCNPISGHNTLYWYLQNLGQGPELLIRYENEEAVDDSQLPKDRFSAERLKGVDSTLKIQPAELGDSAVYLCASSLGHPEETQYFGPGTRLLVL.

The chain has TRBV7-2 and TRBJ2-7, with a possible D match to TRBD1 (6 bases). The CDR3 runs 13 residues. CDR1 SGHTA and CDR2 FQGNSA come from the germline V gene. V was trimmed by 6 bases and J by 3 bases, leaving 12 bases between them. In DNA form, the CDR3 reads TGTGCCAGCAGGTTCAGGGGAAACTACGAGCAGTACTTC. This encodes CASRFRGNYEQYF.

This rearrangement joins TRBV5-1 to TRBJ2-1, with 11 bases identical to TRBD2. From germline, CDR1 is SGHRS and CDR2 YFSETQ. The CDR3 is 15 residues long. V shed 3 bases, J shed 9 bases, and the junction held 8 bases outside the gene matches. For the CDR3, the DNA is TGCGCCAGCAGCTCGGTTAGCGGGGGGGCGTCTGAGCAGTTCTTC. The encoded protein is CASSSVSGGASEQFF.

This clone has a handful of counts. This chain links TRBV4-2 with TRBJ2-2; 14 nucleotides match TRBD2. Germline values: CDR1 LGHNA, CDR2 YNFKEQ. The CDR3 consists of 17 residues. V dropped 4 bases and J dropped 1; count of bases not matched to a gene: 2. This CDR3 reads CASSPGLAGGNTGELFF. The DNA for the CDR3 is TGTGCCAGCAGCCCCGGACTAGCGGGGGGGAACACCGGGGAGCTGTTTTTT.

The CDR3 nucleotides read TGCAGTGCTAGACTGCAGGAGACCCAGTACTTC. Its translation is CSARLQETQYF. The chain uses TRBV20-1 and TRBJ2-5; no clear D. Trimming removed 2 bases at V and 5 bases at J, with 6 bases between. The CDR3 is made up of 11 amino acids. Germline V gene sequence: CDR1 DFQATT, CDR2 SNEGSKA (reference sequence).

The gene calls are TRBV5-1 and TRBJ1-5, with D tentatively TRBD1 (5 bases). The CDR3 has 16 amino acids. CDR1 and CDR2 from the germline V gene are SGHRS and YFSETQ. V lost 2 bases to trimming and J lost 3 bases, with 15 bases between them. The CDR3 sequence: CASSFEGVGNNQPQHF. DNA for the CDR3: TGCGCCAGCAGCTTCGAAGGGGTCGGCAACAATCAGCCCCAGCATTTT.

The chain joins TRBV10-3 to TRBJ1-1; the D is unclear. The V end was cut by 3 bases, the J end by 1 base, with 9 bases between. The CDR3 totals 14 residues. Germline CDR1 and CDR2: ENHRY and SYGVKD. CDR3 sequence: CAISDTTKNTEAFF. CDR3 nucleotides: TGTGCCATCAGTGACACCACAAAGAACACTGAAGCTTTCTTT.

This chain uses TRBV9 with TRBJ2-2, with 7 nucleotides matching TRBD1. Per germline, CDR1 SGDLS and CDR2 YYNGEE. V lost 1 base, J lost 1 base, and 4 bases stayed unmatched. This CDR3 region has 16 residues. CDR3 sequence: CASSVRDRLNTGELFF. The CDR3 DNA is TGTGCCAGCAGCGTACGGGACAGATTGAACACCGGGGAGCTGTTTTTT.

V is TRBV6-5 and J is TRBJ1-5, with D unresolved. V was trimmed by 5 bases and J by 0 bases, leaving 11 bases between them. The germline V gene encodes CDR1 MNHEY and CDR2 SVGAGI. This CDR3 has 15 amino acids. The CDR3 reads CASSRDNISNQPQHF. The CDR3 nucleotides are TGTGCCAGCAGTCGAGACAACATTAGCAATCAGCCCCAGCATTTT.

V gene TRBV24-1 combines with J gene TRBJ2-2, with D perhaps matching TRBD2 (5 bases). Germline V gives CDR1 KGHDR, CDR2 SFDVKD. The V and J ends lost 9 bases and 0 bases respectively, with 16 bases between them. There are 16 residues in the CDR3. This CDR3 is CATQNWDSANTGELFF. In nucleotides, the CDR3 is TGTGCCACCCAAAACTGGGATAGCGCGAACACCGGGGAGCTGTTTTTT.

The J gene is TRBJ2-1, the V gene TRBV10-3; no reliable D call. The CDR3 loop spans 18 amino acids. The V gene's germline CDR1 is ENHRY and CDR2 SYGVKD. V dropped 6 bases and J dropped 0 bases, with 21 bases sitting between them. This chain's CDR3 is CAISRTNQQPSSYNEQFF. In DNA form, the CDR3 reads TGTGCCATCAGCCGTACCAATCAACAGCCCAGCTCCTACAATGAGCAGTTCTTC.

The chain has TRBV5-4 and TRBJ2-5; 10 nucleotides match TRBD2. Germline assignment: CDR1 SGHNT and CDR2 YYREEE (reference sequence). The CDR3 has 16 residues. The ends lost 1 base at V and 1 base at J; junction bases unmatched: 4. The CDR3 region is CASSLSLAGAQETQYF. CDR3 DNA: TGTGCCAGCAGCTTGTCTCTAGCGGGGGCCCAAGAGACCCAGTACTTC.

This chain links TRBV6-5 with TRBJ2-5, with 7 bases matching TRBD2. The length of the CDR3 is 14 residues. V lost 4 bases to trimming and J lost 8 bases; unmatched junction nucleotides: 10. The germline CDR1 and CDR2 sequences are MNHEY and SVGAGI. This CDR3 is CASSSPGGLLTQYF. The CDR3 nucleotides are TGTGCCAGCAGTTCCCCGGGAGGTCTCCTAACCCAGTACTTC.